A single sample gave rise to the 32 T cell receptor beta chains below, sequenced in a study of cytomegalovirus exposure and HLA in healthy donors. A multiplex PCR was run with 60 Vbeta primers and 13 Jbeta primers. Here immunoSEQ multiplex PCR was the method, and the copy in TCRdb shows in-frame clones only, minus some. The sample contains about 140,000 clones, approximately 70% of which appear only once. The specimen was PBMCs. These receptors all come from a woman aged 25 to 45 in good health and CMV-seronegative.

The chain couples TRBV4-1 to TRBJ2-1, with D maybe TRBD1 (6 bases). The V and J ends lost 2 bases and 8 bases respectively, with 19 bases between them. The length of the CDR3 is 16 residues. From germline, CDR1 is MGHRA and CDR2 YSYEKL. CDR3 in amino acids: CASSQREARGPHEQFF. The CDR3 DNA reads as TGCGCCAGCAGCCAAAGAGAGGCCAGGGGACCCCATGAGCAGTTCTTC.

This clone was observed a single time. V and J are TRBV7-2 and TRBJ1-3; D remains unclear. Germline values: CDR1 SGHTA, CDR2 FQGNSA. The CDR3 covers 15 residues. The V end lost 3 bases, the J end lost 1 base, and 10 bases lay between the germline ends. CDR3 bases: TGTGCCAGCAGCTTCTCAGTTCAATCTGGAAACACCATATATTTT. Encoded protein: CASSFSVQSGNTIYF.

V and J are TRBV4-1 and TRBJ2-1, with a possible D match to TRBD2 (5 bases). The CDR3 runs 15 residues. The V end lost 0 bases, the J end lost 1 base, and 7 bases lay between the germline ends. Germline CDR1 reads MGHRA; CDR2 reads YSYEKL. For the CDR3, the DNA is TGCGCCAGCAGCCAAGATAGAGGGTCCTACAATGAGCAGTTCTTC. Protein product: CASSQDRGSYNEQFF.

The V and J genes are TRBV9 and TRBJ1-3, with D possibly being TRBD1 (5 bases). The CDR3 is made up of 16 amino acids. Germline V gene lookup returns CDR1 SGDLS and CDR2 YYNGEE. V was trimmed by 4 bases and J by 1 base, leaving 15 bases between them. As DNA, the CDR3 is TGTGCCAGCAGCCCCACCGGGGGGATATCTGGAAACACCATATATTTT. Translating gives CASSPTGGISGNTIYF. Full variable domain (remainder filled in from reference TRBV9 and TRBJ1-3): DSGVTQTPKHLITATGQRVTLRCSPRSGDLSVYWYQQSLDQGLQFLIQYYNGEERAKGNILERFSAQQFPDLHSELNLSSLELGDSALYFCASSPTGGISGNTIYFGEGSWLTVV.

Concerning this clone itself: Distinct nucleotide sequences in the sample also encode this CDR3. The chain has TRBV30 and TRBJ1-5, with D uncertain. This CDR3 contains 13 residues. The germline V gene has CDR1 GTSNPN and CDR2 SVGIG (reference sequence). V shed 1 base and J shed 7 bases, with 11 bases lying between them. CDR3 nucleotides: TGTGCCTGGAGTGCACGGGGTGAACAGCCCCAGCATTTT. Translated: CAWSARGEQPQHF.

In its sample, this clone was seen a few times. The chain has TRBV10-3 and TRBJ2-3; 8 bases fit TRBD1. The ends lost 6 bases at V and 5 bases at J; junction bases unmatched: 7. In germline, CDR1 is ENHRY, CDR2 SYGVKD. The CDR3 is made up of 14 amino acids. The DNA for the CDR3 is TGTGCCATCAGAGGGACAGGCGGTGGAGATACGCAGTATTTT. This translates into CAIRGTGGGDTQYF.

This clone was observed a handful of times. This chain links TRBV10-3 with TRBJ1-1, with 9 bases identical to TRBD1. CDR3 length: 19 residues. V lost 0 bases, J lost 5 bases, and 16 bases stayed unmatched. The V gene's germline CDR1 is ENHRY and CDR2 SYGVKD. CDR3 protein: CAISESLPGTGKRFTEAFF. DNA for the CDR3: TGTGCCATCAGTGAGTCACTCCCCGGGACAGGGAAACGATTTACTGAAGCTTTCTTT.

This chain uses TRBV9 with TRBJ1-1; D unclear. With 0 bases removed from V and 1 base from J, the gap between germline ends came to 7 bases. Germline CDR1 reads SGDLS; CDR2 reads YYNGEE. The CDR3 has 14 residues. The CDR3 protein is CASSVDMWNTEAFF. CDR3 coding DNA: TGTGCCAGCAGCGTAGATATGTGGAACACTGAAGCTTTCTTT.

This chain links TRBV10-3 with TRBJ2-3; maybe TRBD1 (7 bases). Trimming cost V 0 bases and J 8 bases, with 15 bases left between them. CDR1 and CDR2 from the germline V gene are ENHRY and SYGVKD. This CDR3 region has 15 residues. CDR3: CAISESAGGPATQYF. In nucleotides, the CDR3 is TGTGCCATCAGTGAGTCTGCAGGGGGGCCGGCTACGCAGTATTTT.

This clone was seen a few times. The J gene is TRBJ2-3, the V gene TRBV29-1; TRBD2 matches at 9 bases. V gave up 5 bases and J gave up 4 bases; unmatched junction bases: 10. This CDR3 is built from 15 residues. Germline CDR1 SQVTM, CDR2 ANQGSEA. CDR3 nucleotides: TGCAGCGTTCGTGGGGGCGGGGGGGGTGCAGATACGCAGTATTTT. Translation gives CSVRGGGGGADTQYF.

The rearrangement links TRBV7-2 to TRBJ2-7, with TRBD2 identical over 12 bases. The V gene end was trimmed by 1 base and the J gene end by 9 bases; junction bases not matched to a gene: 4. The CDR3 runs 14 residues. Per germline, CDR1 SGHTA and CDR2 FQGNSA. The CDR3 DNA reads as TGTGCCAGCAGCTTAGGACTAGCGGGAGTCGTGCAGTACTTC. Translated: CASSLGLAGVVQYF. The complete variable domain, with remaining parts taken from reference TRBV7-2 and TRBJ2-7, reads GAGVSQSPSNKVTEKGKDVELRCDPISGHTALYWYRQSLGQGLEFLIYFQGNSAPDKSGLPSDRFSAERTGGSVSTLTIQRTQQEDSAVYLCASSLGLAGVVQYFGPGTRLTVT.

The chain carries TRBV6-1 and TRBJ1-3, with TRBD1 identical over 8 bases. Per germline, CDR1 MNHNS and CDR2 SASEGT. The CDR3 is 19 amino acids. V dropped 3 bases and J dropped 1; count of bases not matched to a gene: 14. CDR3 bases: TGTGCCAGCAGTGAGTCACAGGGGGTGTTCTTGAGGTCTGGAAACACCATATATTTT. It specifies CASSESQGVFLRSGNTIYF.

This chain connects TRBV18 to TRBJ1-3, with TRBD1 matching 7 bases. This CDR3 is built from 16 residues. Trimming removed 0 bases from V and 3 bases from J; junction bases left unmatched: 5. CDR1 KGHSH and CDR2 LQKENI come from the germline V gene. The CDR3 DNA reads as TGTGCCAGCTCACCACCCCAGGGGGTAATTGGAAACACCATATATTTT. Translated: CASSPPQGVIGNTIYF.

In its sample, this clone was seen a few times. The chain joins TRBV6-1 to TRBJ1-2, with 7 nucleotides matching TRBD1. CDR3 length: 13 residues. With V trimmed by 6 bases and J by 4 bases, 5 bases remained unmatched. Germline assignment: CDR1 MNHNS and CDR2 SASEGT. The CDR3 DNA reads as TGTGCCAGCAGGTCCGGGACAGCCTATGGCTACACCTTC. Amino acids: CASRSGTAYGYTF.

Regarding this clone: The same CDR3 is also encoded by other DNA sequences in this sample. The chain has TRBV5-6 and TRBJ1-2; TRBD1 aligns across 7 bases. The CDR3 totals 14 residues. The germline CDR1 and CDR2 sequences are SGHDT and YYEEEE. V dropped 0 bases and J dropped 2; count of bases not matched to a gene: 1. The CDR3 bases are TGTGCCAGCAGCTTGGACAGGGGCAACTATGGCTACACCTTC. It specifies CASSLDRGNYGYTF.

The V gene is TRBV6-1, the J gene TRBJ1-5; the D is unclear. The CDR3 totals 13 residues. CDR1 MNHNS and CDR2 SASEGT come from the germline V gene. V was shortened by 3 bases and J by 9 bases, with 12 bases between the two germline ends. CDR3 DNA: TGTGCCAGCAGTGAGGGCTTCCAAGGGCCCCAGCATTTT. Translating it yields CASSEGFQGPQHF.

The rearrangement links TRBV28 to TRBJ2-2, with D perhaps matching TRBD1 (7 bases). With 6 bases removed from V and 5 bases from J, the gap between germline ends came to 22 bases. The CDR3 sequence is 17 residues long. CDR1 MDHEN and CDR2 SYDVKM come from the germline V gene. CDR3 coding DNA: TGTGCCAGCAGGGCCCCCAGGGGGGCTAGCGTTACCGGGGAGCTGTTTTTT. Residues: CASRAPRGASVTGELFF.

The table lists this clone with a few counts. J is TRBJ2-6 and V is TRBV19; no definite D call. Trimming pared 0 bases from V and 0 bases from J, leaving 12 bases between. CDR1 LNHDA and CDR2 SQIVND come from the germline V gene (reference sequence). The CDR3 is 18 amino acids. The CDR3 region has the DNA TGTGCCAGTAGTATAGATCGTGTTTCAGGCTCTGGGGCCAACGTCCTGACTTTC. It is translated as CASSIDRVSGSGANVLTF.

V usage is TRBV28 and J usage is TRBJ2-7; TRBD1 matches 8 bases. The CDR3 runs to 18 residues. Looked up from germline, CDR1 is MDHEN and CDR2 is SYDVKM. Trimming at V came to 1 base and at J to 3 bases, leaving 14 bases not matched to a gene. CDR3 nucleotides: TGTGCCAGCAGTTTATTGGGCGATTTAGGACAGGGCCGCTACGAGCAGTACTTC. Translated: CASSLLGDLGQGRYEQYF.

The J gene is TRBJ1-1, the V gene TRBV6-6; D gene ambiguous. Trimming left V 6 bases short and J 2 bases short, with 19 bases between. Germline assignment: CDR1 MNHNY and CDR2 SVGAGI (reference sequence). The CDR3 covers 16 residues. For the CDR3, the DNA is TGTGCCAGCAGCCCCGCTATCCTGGGGAGAAACACTGAAGCTTTCTTT. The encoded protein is CASSPAILGRNTEAFF.

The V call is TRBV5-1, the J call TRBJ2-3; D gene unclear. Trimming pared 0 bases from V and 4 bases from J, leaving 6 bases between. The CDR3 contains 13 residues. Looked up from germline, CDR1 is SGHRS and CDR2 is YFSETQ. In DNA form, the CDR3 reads TGCGCCAGCAGCTTGGCTTTTCCAGATACGCAGTATTTT. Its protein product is CASSLAFPDTQYF.

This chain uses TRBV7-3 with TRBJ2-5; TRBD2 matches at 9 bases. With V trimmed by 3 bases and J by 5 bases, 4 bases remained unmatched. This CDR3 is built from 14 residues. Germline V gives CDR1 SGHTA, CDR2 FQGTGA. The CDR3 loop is CASSFSGSGETQYF. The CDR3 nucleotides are TGTGCCAGCAGCTTTAGCGGGAGCGGCGAGACCCAGTACTTC.

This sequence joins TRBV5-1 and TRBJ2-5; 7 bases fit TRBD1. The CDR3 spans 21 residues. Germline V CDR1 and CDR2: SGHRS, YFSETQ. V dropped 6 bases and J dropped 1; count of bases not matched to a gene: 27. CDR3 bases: TGCGCCAGCAACCCCCGCCAGCAGCTTAGGGGGCTGGTACGTAGCCAAGAGACCCAGTACTTC. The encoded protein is CASNPRQQLRGLVRSQETQYF.

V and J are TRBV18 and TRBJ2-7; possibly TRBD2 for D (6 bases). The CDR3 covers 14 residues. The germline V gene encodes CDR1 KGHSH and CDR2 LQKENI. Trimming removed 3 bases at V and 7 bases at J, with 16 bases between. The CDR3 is CASSPREGLREQYV. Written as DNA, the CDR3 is TGTGCCAGCTCACCCAGAGAGGGACTGAGGGAGCAGTACGTC.

The CDR3 DNA is TGTGCCAGCAGCTTGCCGCCAGGCTACGAGCAGTACTTC. Residues: CASSLPPGYEQYF. The chain carries TRBV5-5 and TRBJ2-7; D not resolved. The CDR3 has 13 residues. V lost 1 base to trimming and J lost 3 bases, with 8 bases between them. Germline V CDR1 and CDR2: SGHKS, YYEKEE (reference sequence).

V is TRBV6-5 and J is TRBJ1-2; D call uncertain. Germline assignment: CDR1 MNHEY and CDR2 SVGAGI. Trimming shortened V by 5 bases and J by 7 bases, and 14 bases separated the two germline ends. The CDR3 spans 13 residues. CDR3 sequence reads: CASSVKQAGGYTF. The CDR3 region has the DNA TGTGCCAGCAGTGTGAAGCAGGCAGGTGGCTACACCTTC.

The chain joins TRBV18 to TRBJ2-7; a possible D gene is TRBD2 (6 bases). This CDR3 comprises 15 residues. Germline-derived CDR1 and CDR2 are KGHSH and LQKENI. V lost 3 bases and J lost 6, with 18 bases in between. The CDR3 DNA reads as TGTGCCAGCTCACCCGCCGGAGGGCCCGACTCCGAGCAGTACTTC. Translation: CASSPAGGPDSEQYF.

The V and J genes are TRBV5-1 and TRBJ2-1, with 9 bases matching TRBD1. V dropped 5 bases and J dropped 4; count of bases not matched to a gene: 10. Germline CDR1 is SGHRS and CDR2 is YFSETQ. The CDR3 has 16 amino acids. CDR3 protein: CASSPDRGAIYNEQFF. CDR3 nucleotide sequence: TGCGCCAGCAGTCCGGACAGGGGCGCGATTTACAATGAGCAGTTCTTC. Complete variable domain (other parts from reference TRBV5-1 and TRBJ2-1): KAGVTQTPRYLIKTRGQQVTLSCSPISGHRSVSWYQQTPGQGLQFLFEYFSETQRNKGNFPGRFSGRQFSNSRSEMNVSTLELGDSALYLCASSPDRGAIYNEQFFGPGTRLTVL.

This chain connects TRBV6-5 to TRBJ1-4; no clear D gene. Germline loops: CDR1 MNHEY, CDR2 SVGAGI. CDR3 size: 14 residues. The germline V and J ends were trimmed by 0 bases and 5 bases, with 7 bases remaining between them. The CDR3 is CASSYSQANEKLFF. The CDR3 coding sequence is TGTGCCAGCAGTTACTCCCAGGCCAATGAAAAACTGTTTTTT.

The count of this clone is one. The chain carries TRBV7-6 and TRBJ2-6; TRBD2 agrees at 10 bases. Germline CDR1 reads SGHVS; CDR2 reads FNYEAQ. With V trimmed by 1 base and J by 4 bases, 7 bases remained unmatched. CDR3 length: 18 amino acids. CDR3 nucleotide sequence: TGTGCCAGCAGCTTAGTTTTAGCGGGGGGTCCCGGGGCCAACGTCCTGACTTTC. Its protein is CASSLVLAGGPGANVLTF. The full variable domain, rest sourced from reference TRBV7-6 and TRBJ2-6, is GAGVSQSPRYKVTKRGQDVALRCDPISGHVSLYWYRQALGQGPEFLTYFNYEAQQDKSGLPNDRFSAERPEGSISTLTIQRTEQRDSAMYRCASSLVLAGGPGANVLTFGAGSRLTVL.

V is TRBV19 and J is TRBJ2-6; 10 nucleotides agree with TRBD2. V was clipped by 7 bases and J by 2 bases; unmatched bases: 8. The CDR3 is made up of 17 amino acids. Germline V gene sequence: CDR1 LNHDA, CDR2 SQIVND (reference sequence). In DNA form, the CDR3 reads TGTGCCAGTATGAGAAGCGGGAGGGCCCCTGGGGCCAACGTCCTGACTTTC. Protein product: CASMRSGRAPGANVLTF. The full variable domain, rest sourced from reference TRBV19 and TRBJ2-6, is DGGITQSPKYLFRKEGQNVTLSCEQNLNHDAMYWYRQDPGQGLRLIYYSQIVNDFQKGDIAEGYSVSREKKESFPLTVTSAQKNPTAFYLCASMRSGRAPGANVLTFGAGSRLTVL.

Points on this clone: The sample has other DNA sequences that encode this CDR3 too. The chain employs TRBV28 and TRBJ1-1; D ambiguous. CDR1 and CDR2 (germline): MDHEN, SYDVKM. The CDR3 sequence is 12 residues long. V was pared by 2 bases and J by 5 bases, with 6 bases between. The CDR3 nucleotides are TGTGCCAGCAGTTTAAGCTTAACTGAAGCTTTCTTT. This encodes CASSLSLTEAFF.